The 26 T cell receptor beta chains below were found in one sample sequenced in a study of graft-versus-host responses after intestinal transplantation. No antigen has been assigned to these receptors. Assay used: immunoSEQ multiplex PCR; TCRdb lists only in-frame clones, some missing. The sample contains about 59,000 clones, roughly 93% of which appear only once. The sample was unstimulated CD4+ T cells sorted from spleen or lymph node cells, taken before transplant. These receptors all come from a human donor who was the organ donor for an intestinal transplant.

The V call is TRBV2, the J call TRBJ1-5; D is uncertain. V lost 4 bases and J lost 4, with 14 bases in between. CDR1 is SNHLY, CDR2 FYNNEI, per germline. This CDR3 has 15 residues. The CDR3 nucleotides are TGTGCCAGCAGTGTAGACCGGGTTGGTAATCAGCCCCAGCATTTT. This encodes CASSVDRVGNQPQHF.

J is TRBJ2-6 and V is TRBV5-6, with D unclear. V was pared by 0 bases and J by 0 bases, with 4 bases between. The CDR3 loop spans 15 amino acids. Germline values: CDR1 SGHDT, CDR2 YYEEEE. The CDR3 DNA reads TGTGCCAGCAGCTTGGTGTACTCTGGGGCCAACGTCCTGACTTTC. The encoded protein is CASSLVYSGANVLTF.

CDR3: CASSPTGNEQYF. The CDR3, as DNA: TGTGCCAGCAGCCCGACAGGGAACGAGCAGTACTTC. This chain uses TRBV2 with TRBJ2-7; 7 bases agree with TRBD1. V was clipped by 6 bases and J by 5 bases; unmatched bases: 4. The CDR3 extends over 12 amino acids. CDR1 and CDR2 (germline): SNHLY, FYNNEI.

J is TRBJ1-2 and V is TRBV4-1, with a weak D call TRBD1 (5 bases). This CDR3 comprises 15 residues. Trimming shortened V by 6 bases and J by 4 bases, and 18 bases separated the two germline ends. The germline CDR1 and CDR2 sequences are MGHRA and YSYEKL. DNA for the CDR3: TGCGCCAGCAGGGACGCTGGCAGGGCGGTCTATGGCTACACCTTC. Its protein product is CASRDAGRAVYGYTF.

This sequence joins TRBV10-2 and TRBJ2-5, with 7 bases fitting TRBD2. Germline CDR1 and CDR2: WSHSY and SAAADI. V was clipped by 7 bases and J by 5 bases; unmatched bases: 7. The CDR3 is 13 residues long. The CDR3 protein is CASTRLAGETQYF. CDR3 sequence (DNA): TGCGCCAGCACTAGACTAGCTGGGGAGACCCAGTACTTC.

The CDR3 DNA sequence: TGTGCCAGTAGCGTACGGACAGCCTATGGCTACACCTTC. Translating it yields CASSVRTAYGYTF. This rearrangement joins TRBV19 to TRBJ1-2; possible D gene TRBD1, 6 bases. Per germline, CDR1 LNHDA and CDR2 SQIVND (reference sequence). V was shortened by 6 bases and J by 4 bases, with 12 bases between the two germline ends. The CDR3 length is 13 residues.

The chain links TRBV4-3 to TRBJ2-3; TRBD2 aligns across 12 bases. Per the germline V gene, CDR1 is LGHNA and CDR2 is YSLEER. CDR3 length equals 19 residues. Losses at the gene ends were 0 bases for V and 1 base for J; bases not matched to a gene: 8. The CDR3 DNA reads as TGCGCCAGCAGCCAAGATGGTCCTTGGACTAGCGGGGGCACAGATACGCAGTATTTT. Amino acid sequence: CASSQDGPWTSGGTDTQYF.

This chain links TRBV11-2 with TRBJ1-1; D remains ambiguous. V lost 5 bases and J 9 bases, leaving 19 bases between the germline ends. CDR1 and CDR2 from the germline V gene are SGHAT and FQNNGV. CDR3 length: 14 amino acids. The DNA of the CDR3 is TGTGCCAGCAGCCCAGAGGGTGGTGGCGCAAAAGCTTTCTTT. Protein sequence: CASSPEGGGAKAFF.

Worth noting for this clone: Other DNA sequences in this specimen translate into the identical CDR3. The CDR3 coding sequence is TGCAGTGCTAGGGGGACTGAAGCTTTCTTT. This gives the protein CSARGTEAFF. The chain couples TRBV20-1 to TRBJ1-1; D gene ambiguous. This CDR3 spans 10 amino acids. Germline CDR1 is DFQATT and CDR2 is SNEGSKA (reference sequence). V dropped 3 bases and J dropped 5 bases, with 4 bases sitting between them.

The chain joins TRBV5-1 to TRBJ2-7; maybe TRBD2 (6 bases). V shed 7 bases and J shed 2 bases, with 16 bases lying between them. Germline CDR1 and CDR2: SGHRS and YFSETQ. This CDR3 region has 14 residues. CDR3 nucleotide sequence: TGCGCCAGCCCCGGGGTAGCGGCTCCCTACGAGCAGTACTTC. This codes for CASPGVAAPYEQYF.

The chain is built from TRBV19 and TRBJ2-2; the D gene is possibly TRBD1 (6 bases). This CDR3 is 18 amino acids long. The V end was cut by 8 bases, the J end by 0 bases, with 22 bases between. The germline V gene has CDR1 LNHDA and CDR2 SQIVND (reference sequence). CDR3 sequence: CASGNYLGARTNTGELFF. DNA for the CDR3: TGTGCCAGTGGAAATTACTTGGGGGCCAGAACGAACACCGGGGAGCTGTTTTTT. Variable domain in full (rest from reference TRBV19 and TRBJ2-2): DGGITQSPKYLFRKEGQNVTLSCEQNLNHDAMYWYRQDPGQGLRLIYYSQIVNDFQKGDIAEGYSVSREKKESFPLTVTSAQKNPTAFYLCASGNYLGARTNTGELFFGEGSRLTVL.

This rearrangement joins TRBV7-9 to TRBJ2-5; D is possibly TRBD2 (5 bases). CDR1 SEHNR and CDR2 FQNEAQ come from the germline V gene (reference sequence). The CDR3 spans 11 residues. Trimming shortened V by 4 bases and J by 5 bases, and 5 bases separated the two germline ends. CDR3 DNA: TGTGCCAGCAGCTGGGAGGAGACCCAGTACTTC. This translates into CASSWEETQYF.

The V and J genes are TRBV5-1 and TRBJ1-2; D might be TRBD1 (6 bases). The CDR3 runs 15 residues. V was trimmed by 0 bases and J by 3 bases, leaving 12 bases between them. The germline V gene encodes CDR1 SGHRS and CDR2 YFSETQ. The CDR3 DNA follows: TGCGCCAGCAGCTTGGACCTAGGGGGGGACTATGGCTACACCTTC. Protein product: CASSLDLGGDYGYTF.

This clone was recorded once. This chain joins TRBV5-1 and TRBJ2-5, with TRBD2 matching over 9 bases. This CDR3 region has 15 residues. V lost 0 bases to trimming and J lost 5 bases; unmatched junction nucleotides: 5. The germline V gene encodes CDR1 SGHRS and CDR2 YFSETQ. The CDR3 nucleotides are TGCGCCAGCAGCTTGGCTGGGACTAGCTCTGAGACCCAGTACTTC. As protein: CASSLAGTSSETQYF.

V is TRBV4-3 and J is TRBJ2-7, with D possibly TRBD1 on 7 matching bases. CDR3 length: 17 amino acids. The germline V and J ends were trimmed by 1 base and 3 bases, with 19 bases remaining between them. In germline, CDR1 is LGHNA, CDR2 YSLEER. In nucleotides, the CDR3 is TGCGCCAGCAGCCAAGTCCCCATTTCAGGGGGGTTCTACGAGCAGTACTTC. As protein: CASSQVPISGGFYEQYF.

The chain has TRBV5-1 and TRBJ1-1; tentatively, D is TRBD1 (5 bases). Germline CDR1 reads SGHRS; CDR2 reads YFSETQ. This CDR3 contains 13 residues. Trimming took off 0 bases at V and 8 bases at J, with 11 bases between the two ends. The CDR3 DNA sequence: TGCGCCAGCAGCTTGGAAGGGGCTGGGGAAGCTTTCTTT. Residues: CASSLEGAGEAFF.

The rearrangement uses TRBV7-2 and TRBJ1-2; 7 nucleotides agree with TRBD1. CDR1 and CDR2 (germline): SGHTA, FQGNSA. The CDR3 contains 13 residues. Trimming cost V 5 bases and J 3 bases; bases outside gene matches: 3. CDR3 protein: CASSDRVHYGYTF. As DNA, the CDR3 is TGTGCCAGCAGCGACAGGGTTCACTATGGCTACACCTTC. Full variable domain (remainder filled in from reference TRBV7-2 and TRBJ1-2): GAGVSQSPSNKVTEKGKDVELRCDPISGHTALYWYRQSLGQGLEFLIYFQGNSAPDKSGLPSDRFSAERTGGSVSTLTIQRTQQEDSAVYLCASSDRVHYGYTFGSGTRLTVV.

The CDR3 is CASSQDRRLDRIETQYF. The CDR3 DNA reads as TGCGCCAGCAGCCAAGATCGCCGATTGGACAGAATAGAGACCCAGTACTTC. The V gene is TRBV4-1, the J gene TRBJ2-5; weak D call: TRBD1 (6 bases). V was shortened by 0 bases and J by 4 bases, with 18 bases between the two germline ends. CDR1 and CDR2 from the germline V gene are MGHRA and YSYEKL. There are 17 residues in the CDR3.

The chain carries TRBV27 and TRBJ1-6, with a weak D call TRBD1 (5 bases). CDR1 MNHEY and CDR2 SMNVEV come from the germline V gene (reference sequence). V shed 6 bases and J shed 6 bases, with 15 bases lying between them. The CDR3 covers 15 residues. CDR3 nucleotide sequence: TGTGCCAGCAGCCTGGTCGGGGGAGGTAATTCACCCCTCCACTTT. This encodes CASSLVGGGNSPLHF.

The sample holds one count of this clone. The CDR3 sequence: CASSFLRQASGYTF. The CDR3 nucleotides are TGTGCCAGCAGTTTCCTGAGACAGGCGTCTGGCTACACCTTC. This chain connects TRBV6-5 to TRBJ1-2; perhaps TRBD1 as D (6 bases). Trimming left V 4 bases short and J 7 bases short, with 16 bases between. From germline, CDR1 is MNHEY and CDR2 SVGAGI. This CDR3 comprises 14 residues.

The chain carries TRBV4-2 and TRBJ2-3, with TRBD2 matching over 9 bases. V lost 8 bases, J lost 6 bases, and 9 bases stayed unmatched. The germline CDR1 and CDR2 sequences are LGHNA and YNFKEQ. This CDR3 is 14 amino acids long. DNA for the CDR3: TGTGCCAGCTGGGATGCGGGGGGGCGGGATACGCAGTATTTT. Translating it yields CASWDAGGRDTQYF.

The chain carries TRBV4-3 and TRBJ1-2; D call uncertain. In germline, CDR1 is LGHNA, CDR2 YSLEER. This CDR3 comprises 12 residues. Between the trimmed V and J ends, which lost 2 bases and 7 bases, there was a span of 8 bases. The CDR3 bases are TGCGCCAGCAGCCAAACTCCTGGTGGCTACACCTTC. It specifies CASSQTPGGYTF.

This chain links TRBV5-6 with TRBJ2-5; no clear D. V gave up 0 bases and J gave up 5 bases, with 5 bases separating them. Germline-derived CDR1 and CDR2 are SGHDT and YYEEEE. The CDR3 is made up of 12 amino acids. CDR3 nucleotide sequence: TGTGCCAGCAGCTTGGCGATGGAGACCCAGTACTTC. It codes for CASSLAMETQYF. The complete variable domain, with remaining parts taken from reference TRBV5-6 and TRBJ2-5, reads DAGVTQSPTHLIKTRGQQVTLRCSPKSGHDTVSWYQQALGQGPQFIFQYYEEEERQRGNFPDRFSGHQFPNYSSELNVNALLLGDSALYLCASSLAMETQYFGPGTRLLVL.

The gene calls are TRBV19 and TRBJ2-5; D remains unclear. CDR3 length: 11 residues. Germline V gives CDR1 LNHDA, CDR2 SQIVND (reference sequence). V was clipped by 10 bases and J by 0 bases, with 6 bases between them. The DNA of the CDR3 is TGTGCCACCGGGTACCAAGAGACCCAGTACTTC. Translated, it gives CATGYQETQYF.

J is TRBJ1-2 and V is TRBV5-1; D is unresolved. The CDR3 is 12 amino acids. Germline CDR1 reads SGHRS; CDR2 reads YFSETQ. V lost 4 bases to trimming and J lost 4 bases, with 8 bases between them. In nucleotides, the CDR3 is TGCGCCAGCAGCCCGTCTGGCTATGGCTACACCTTC. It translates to CASSPSGYGYTF.

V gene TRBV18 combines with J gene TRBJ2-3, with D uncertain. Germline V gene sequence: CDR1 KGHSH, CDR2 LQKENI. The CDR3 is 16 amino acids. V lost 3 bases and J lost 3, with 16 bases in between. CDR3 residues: CASSPKNGVITDTQYF. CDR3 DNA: TGTGCCAGCTCACCCAAAAACGGAGTAATAACAGATACGCAGTATTTT. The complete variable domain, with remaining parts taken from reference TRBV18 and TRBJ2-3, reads NAGVMQNPRHLVRRRGQEARLRCSPMKGHSHVYWYRQLPEEGLKFMVYLQKENIIDESGMPKERFSAEFPKEGPSILRIQQVVRGDSAAYFCASSPKNGVITDTQYFGPGTRLTVL.